This record concerns one T cell receptor beta chain sequence. This clonotype was recorded many times. What this receptor recognizes is not known. Base-call qualities are not available, and no considerably larger clone is one nucleotide away. The data are from a study of identical twins (TCRdb year 2016). For context, the study as a whole: To test whether fetal clonotypes persist, the study used deep sequencing on TCR alpha and beta repertoires from monozygotic twins, unrelated adults of various ages, and cord blood. To rule out contamination, replicate twin experiments were performed at different times with different library preparation protocols. Broader findings and caveats from the paper: The excess sharing between twins in beta out-of-frame sequences was weaker because fewer shared sequences reduced the signal-to-noise ratio. Out-of-frame TCR alpha sharing in monozygotic twins was systematically underestimated by recombination models, whereas sharing between unrelated individuals was in agreement with the recombination models. Compared with coincidental sharing between unrelated individuals, out-of-frame TCR alpha sequences shared between twins showed an excess of sequences with low generation probability. Fewer insertions were carried by abundant cord blood beta clonotypes, a similar but weaker trend appeared in young adult naive repertoires, and no such trend appeared in memory repertoires. Invariant T cells such as MAIT and iNKT could partly confound zero-insertion analyses, although diverse VJ usage argued against such confounding for most clonotypes. Because the same donors could not be followed over many years, the conclusions depended on cross-sectional statistical analysis.

Every donor in the study was a healthy Caucasian. The twin cohort comprised three pairs of female monozygotic twins, all aged about 18 to 30 years. CD4+ and CD8+ T cell populations were isolated with positive isolation kits from Invitrogen. Preparation of the library involved 5' RACE. Sequencing was carried out with an Illumina HiSeq 2000. Template switching added a universal primer binding site, and the final cDNA carried a unique molecular identifier that allowed TCR cDNA molecules to be counted accurately. Specific primers in the conserved constant-segment region were used to synthesize first-strand cDNA for the TCR alpha and beta chains. To control for contamination, each cDNA library was double barcoded with a SMART-Mk sample barcode plus Illumina barcodes. TruSeq adapter sequences along with Illumina sample barcodes were introduced in two successive PCR steps. The Illumina HiSeq platform was used with custom primers to sequence TCR alpha and beta cDNA libraries. Per the source publication's procedure: Unique molecular identifiers were extracted from raw reads with MiGEC, and CDR3 positions were determined with MiXCR. For each individual, recombination models were inferred using an EM algorithm with the repgenHMM and IGoR tools. Shared clonotype analysis was performed with the tcR package in R, normalizing sharing by the product of cloneset sizes. To study raw recombination free of thymic and clonal selection effects, out-of-frame nonproductive sequences were analyzed. TCRdb applied fastp at Q25 and MiXCR to the public reads, then kept only in-frame beta chains. Identical CDR3 proteins give one entry, which carries the most common genes and DNA. The V and J calls were determined by TCRdb, not by the authors. A total of roughly 230,000 distinct CDR3 sequences appear in this sample, 6.5% to 9.5% of them only once. Less than 4% of the sample rests with the top ten.

V and J are trimmed by 4 bases and 2 bases, and the gene matches miss 7 bases of the junction. The CDR3 numbers 15 residues from cysteine through phenylalanine. Left in the record is the CDR3 DNA by itself, 45 bases read in frame from the first base. CDR1 and CDR2 were assigned from the germline V gene (reference sequence) as MNHEY and SMNVEV. A further study also used this sample, focusing on yellow fever vaccine responses in identical twins. From the second report: According to the authors, in identical twins the way T cells responded to vaccination appeared partly convergent and partly personalized. Focusing on identical twins, the study followed the T cell clones that responded to the vaccine, and did so with precision.

The source material was CD8+ T cells sorted from blood. This chain is built from TRBV27 and TRBJ1-2; 7 bases in the middle match TRBD1. The sequence was collected from a woman aged 18-29 years in good health. The nucleotide sequence reads TGTGCCAGCAGTTCGCGGACAGGTACAAACTATGGCTACACCTTC. Protein translation: CASSSRTGTNYGYTF.